This T cell receptor beta chain was sequenced in a study of T cell responses to AZD1222 COVID-19 vaccine. About the study: Second-dose groups at about 4 or about 12 weeks were pooled. Overall study results and limits: Following two doses of AZD1222, Spike-specific TCR breadth and depth rose. Donors were chiefly white British, with a greater number of females, and clonal diversity was perhaps underestimated.

On this clone: Its antigen is unknown.

The protocol was immunoSEQ multiplex PCR, while the TCRdb copy is restricted to in-frame clones and leaves out a portion. The data show some 28,000 clones, with 78% seen just once and approximately 5% held by the top ten. The CDR3 runs 14 residues. The ends lost 3 bases at V and 11 bases at J; junction bases unmatched: 8. The germline V gene encodes CDR1 SGDLS and CDR2 YYNGEE. This TCR came from an adult in good health. This specimen consisted of peripheral blood, obtained on day 0 of AZD1222 vaccination. This sequence joins TRBV9 and TRBJ1-6; TRBD1 matches 7 bases. The CDR3 region has the DNA TGTGCCAGCAGCGGAAAGACAGGGTTCACACCCCTCCACTTT. Amino acids: CASSGKTGFTPLHF.